A selection of T cell receptor beta chains follows, all from one sample in a study of tumor and adjacent non-tumor tissue in lung cancer. TCRdb recomputed calls from the multiplex PCR reads with MiXCR, one row per CDR3 protein. The sample yields approximately 120,000 distinct CDR3 sequences, around 57% seen once. Sequenced material: distant non-tumor lung tissue. These receptors were collected from a man aged 55 to 70 with non-small cell lung cancer. Each CDR3 is given with its conserved first and last residue. The D gene is left open where the match is weak. A row's size may be missing; if present it is once, few, many or a size class.

j_call clone_size v_call d_call cdr3_aa cdr3_nt
TRBJ2-2 many TRBV11-3 TRBD2 CASSLDLGLGDTGELFF TGTGCCAGCAGCTTAGATCTCGGACTAGGCGACACCGGGGAGCTGTTTTTT
TRBJ1-2 - TRBV30 - CAWRSTASYCNTF TGTGCCTGGAGATCGACAGCTAGCTATTGCAACACCTTC
TRBJ1-5 - TRBV12-3/TRBV12-4 TRBD1 CVSNNLGGGINQSQHF TGTGTCAGCAATAACCTTGGAGGGGGCATCAATCAGTCCCAGCATTTT
TRBJ1-3 - TRBV4-1 - CASRMQGLPGNTMCF TGCGCCAGCAGAATGCAGGGACTCCCTGGAAACACCATGTGTTTT
TRBJ2-7 - TRBV29-1 - CSVVDRMSYEQYF TGCAGCGTGGTAGACAGAATGTCCTACGAGCAGTACTTC
TRBJ2-3 - TRBV4-3 - CASNQRSDFTDTQYF TGCGCCAGCAATCAAAGGTCGGATTTCACAGATACACAGTATTTT
TRBJ1-1 many TRBV29-1 - CSVGAMNTEAFF TGCAGCGTTGGGGCAATGAACACTGAAGCTTTCTTT
TRBJ2-2 many TRBV12-3/TRBV12-4 - CASSPRTALNTGELFF TGTGCCAGCAGTCCACGGACAGCACTAAACACCGGGGAGCTGTTTTTT
TRBJ1-1 - TRBV29-1 TRBD1 CSVFGQGTKAFF TGCAGCGTCTTCGGACAGGGAACTAAAGCTTTCTTT
TRBJ1-1 few TRBV19 - CASSTRDTEAFF TGTGCCAGTAGTACCCGGGACACTGAAGCTTTCTTT
TRBJ2-1 many TRBV4-3 TRBD2 CASSQGLAPTKEQFF TGCGCCAGCAGCCAAGGACTAGCTCCTACAAAGGAGCAGTTCTTC
TRBJ1-3 many TRBV7-8 - CASSLVRNSPSGNTIYF TGTGCCAGCAGCTTAGTTCGGAACAGTCCCTCTGGAAACACCATATATTTT
TRBJ2-7 - TRBV11-3 TRBD1 CASKRRTGDLSYEQYF TGTGCCAGCAAGCGCCGGACAGGGGACCTCTCCTACGAACAGTACTTC
TRBJ2-3 - TRBV12-3/TRBV12-4 TRBD2 CGSSWGTRRTDMQYF TGCGGCAGCAGTTGGGGGACTAGGCGGACAGATATGCAGTATTTT
TRBJ2-7 many TRBV6-5 TRBD1 CASSRVRTGREQYF TGTGCCAGCAGTAGGGTTAGGACAGGGAGGGAGCAGTACTTC
TRBJ1-2 few TRBV3-1 - CASSQARGGSYGYTF TGTGCCAGCAGCCAAGCCCGGGGAGGCAGCTATGGCTACACCTTC
TRBJ2-1 many TRBV29-1 - CSVEAFGSHEQFF TGCAGCGTTGAAGCCTTCGGGTCCCATGAGCAGTTCTTC
TRBJ2-5 many TRBV6-1 - CASSPGTRKIETQYF TGTGCCAGCAGTCCCGGGACAAGAAAAATTGAGACCCAGTACTTC
TRBJ2-1 - TRBV19 - CASRTRETGGSYNEQFF TGTGCCAGTAGAACCCGTGAGACAGGAGGGTCCTACAATGAGCAGTTCTTC
TRBJ1-2 - TRBV6-5 - CASSYSARVGSYGYTF TGTGCCAGCAGTTACTCTGCCAGGGTCGGGAGTTATGGCTACACCTTC
TRBJ2-3 - TRBV29-1 - CSVVSLEGVPDTQYF TGCAGCGTAGTCTCACTAGAGGGAGTTCCGGATACGCAGTATTTT
TRBJ2-2 - TRBV11-3 TRBD2 CVSSEAGGGTGELFF TGTGTCAGCAGCGAAGCGGGAGGGGGCACCGGGGAGCTGTTCTTT
TRBJ2-6 - TRBV30 - CAWSVAVSSGANVLTF TGTGCCTGGAGTGTAGCCGTATCTTCTGGGGCCAACGTCCTGACTTTC
TRBJ1-1 - TRBV11-3 - CASSKALNPEAFF TGTGCCAGCAGTAAGGCATTGAACCCTGAAGCTTTCTTT
TRBJ1-2 many TRBV5-6 TRBD1 CASSRTGGNYGYTF TGTGCCAGCAGCCGGACAGGGGGGAACTATGGCTACACCTTC
TRBJ1-2 many TRBV4-3 TRBD1 CASSQDRDYGYTF TGCGCCAGCAGTCAGGACAGGGACTATGGCTACACCTTC